The T cell receptor beta chain described here comes from a study of blood T cell repertoires in COVID-19. Profiled with immunoSEQ multiplex PCR; TCRdb holds only in-frame clones, not every one. This table holds approximately 6,600 clones, 75% to 90% found once. V lost 2 bases and J 0 bases, leaving 6 bases between the germline ends. This CDR3 is 14 amino acids long. Germline assignment: CDR1 SEHNR and CDR2 FQNEAQ (reference sequence). The specimen was peripheral blood. The sequence derives from an elderly man with active COVID-19. The V call is TRBV7-9, the J call TRBJ2-3; TRBD1 might be the D (5 bases). The CDR3 bases are TGTGCCAGCAGCTTAAAGGGGAGCACAGATACGCAGTATTTT. Residues: CASSLKGSTDTQYF.